Here is one T cell receptor beta chain with its context. Which antigen it targets is not known. Base qualities were left out, and no much larger clone turns up one base away. V trim: 4 bases; J trim: 6 bases; unmatched bases: 14. According to the germline V gene, CDR1 reads SGHAT and CDR2 reads FQNNGV. The CDR3 holds 18 amino acids from the cysteine to the phenylalanine. CDR3 DNA is the only sequence kept; it has 54 bases, read in frame from the first base. This record belongs to a study of chemoradiotherapy in HPV16-positive cancers (dated by TCRdb to the early 2020s). The study in broad terms: Candidate HPV-specific T-cell clones and common TCR motifs were defined by functional T-cell assays performed on cells from two HPV16-positive patients. Next, the candidate HPV-specific TCRs and motifs were followed in TCR repertoires from about 90 patients with HPV-related cancers. Whether T-cell immunity against the HPV oncoproteins E6 and E7 changes during chemoradiotherapy and whether survival is affected by this immunity were examined in the study.

The library relied on the immunoSEQ multiplex PCR assay. The source is immuneACCESS, and TCRdb retained only in-frame sequences with V and J called. Part of the clones is not carried over; for the studies checked, unresolved V genes explain less than half of this, and the remainder is unexplained. This sample lists fewer than 8,500 clones; roughly nine tenths were detected once. Approximately 10% of the sample belongs to the ten largest clones. Repertoires were sampled repeatedly over the course of chemoradiotherapy so that clonal expansion in the tumor microenvironment could be followed. Results and caveats for the whole study, not just this receptor: Only a couple of HPV16-positive patients were used to derive the functional definition of HPV-specific T cells, and the survival association was reported for HPV16-positive patients. Expansion of candidate HPV-specific clones and E7-related TCR motifs was observed in the tumor microenvironment during treatment, whereas no such expansion was observed for non-HPV-specific T cells. Among HPV16-positive patients, expansion of HPV-responsive T cells during chemoradiotherapy was associated with better recurrence-free survival.

The origin of this receptor is a human donor with HPV-associated anogenital cancer. The chain couples TRBV11-2 to TRBJ2-1; 11 junctional bases match TRBD1. The material was tumor tissue, obtained from a patient who underwent chemoradiotherapy. CDR3 protein: CASSYIVPGQGDVNEQFF. The nucleotide sequence is TGTGCCAGCAGCTACATTGTTCCGGGACAGGGGGATGTCAATGAGCAGTTCTTC.